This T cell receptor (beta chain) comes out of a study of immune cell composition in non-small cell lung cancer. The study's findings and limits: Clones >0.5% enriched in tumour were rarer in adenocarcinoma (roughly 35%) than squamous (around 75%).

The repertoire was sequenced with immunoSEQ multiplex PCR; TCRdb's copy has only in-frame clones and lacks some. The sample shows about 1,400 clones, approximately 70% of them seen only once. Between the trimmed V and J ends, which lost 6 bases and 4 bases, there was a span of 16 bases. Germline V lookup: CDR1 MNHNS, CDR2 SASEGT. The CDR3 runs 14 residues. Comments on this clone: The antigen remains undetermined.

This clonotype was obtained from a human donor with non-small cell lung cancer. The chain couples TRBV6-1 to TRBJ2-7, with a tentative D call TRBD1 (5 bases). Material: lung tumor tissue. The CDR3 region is CASRHPGLLYEQYF. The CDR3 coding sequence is TGTGCCAGCAGGCACCCAGGGTTATTATACGAGCAGTACTTC.